These 26 T cell receptor beta chains share one sample of origin, sequenced in a study of blood T cell repertoires in COVID-19. Data came from immunoSEQ multiplex PCR; TCRdb stores just in-frame clones and leaves some out. The top ten clones hold about 22% of a sample with roughly 88,000 clones, approximately 70% of them seen once. Sequencing used peripheral blood. The receptors stem from a woman in her sixties or seventies in a cohort sampled during active or convalescent COVID-19.

In DNA, the CDR3 is TGTGCCAGCAGCTTGGGAGGGGACACCGGGGAGCTGTTTTTT. This translates into CASSLGGDTGELFF. The J gene is TRBJ2-2, the V gene TRBV7-9; 7 nucleotides line up with TRBD2. Trimming removed 3 bases from V and 3 bases from J; junction bases left unmatched: 1. Germline V gene lookup returns CDR1 SEHNR and CDR2 FQNEAQ (reference sequence). The CDR3 runs 14 residues. The full variable domain, rest sourced from reference TRBV7-9 and TRBJ2-2, is DTGVSQNPRHKITKRGQNVTFRCDPISEHNRLYWYRQTLGQGPEFLTYFQNEAQLEKSRLLSDRFSAERPKGSFSTLEIQRTEQGDSAMYLCASSLGGDTGELFFGEGSRLTVL.

The chain employs TRBV5-6 and TRBJ1-6; no definite D call. The CDR3 has 12 residues. V was trimmed by 4 bases and J by 4 bases, leaving 3 bases between them. From germline, CDR1 is SGHDT and CDR2 YYEEEE. CDR3 DNA sequence: TGTGCCAGCAGCGCGTATAATTCACCCCTCCACTTT. It codes for CASSAYNSPLHF.

The rearrangement links TRBV9 to TRBJ1-1; no clear D gene. Germline V gene data show CDR1 as SGDLS and CDR2 as YYNGEE. The CDR3 has 14 residues. Trimming stripped 0 bases from V and 5 bases from J, with 11 bases between. CDR3 nucleotide sequence: TGTGCCAGCAGCGTAGCACCCGGGTTGACTGAAGCTTTCTTT. Translation: CASSVAPGLTEAFF. Combining the CDR3 with reference TRBV9 and TRBJ1-1 gives the whole variable domain DSGVTQTPKHLITATGQRVTLRCSPRSGDLSVYWYQQSLDQGLQFLIQYYNGEERAKGNILERFSAQQFPDLHSELNLSSLELGDSALYFCASSVAPGLTEAFFGQGTRLTVV.

The chain has TRBV15 and TRBJ1-3, with D maybe TRBD1 (5 bases). The CDR3 runs to 14 residues. Germline V gives CDR1 LNHNV, CDR2 YYDKDF (reference sequence). Trimming cost V 4 bases and J 2 bases, with 9 bases left between them. The CDR3 loop reads CATSIPGPGNTIYF. The CDR3, as DNA: TGTGCCACCAGCATCCCAGGGCCTGGAAACACCATATATTTT.

This chain uses TRBV2 with TRBJ2-1; 12 bases map to TRBD2. This CDR3 has 16 amino acids. V lost 7 bases, J lost 4 bases, and 8 bases stayed unmatched. Germline V CDR1 and CDR2: SNHLY, FYNNEI. CDR3 loop: CASTGRLAGEYNEQFF. The CDR3 nucleotides are TGTGCCAGCACCGGTCGACTAGCGGGGGAATACAATGAGCAGTTCTTC. The full variable domain, completed using reference TRBV2 and TRBJ2-1, is EPEVTQTPSHQVTQMGQEVILRCVPISNHLYFYWYRQILGQKVEFLVSFYNNEISEKSEIFDDQFSVERPDGSNFTLKIRSTKLEDSAMYFCASTGRLAGEYNEQFFGPGTRLTVL.

This clone was seen a few times. This sequence joins TRBV5-1 and TRBJ2-2, with TRBD1 identical over 10 bases. Germline CDR1 and CDR2: SGHRS and YFSETQ. CDR3 length equals 15 residues. Trimming cost V 2 bases and J 5 bases; bases outside gene matches: 3. The CDR3 spells CASSFRTGGTGELFF. Written as DNA, the CDR3 is TGCGCCAGCAGCTTCAGGACAGGGGGAACCGGGGAGCTGTTTTTT.

This clone has just a few counts. The V and J genes are TRBV30 and TRBJ1-2; the D gene is possibly TRBD1 (6 bases). CDR3 length: 14 residues. The V gene lost 7 bases and the J gene lost 4 bases, with 19 bases spanning the gap. Per germline, CDR1 GTSNPN and CDR2 SVGIG (reference sequence). The CDR3, as DNA: TGTGCCTTCTGGGCGGGGAGGGGGATCTATGGCTACACCTTC. Protein product: CAFWAGRGIYGYTF.

Comment on this clone: The same CDR3 can be traced to other DNA sequences in this sample. The J gene is TRBJ2-1, the V gene TRBV6-2 or TRBV6-3; the match to TRBD2 covers 9 bases. CDR3 length: 16 amino acids. Unmatched junction bases numbered 4, after V lost 2 bases and J lost 2 bases. CDR1 and CDR2 from the germline V gene are MNHEY and SVGEGT. CDR3: CASSYVGGGAYNEQFF. CDR3 nucleotide sequence: TGTGCCAGCAGTTACGTGGGCGGGGGGGCCTACAATGAGCAGTTCTTC.

The sample holds a few counts of this clone. The rearrangement links TRBV10-3 to TRBJ1-4; 8 bases agree with TRBD1. V gave up 2 bases and J gave up 7 bases; unmatched junction bases: 9. The CDR3 length is 16 residues. Germline CDR1 is ENHRY and CDR2 is SYGVKD. CDR3 nucleotides: TGTGCCATCAGTGAGCCCCGGACAGGGCGGGGTGAAAAACTGTTTTTT. Translating it yields CAISEPRTGRGEKLFF.

The chain couples TRBV5-1 to TRBJ2-7; 8 bases match TRBD2. The CDR3 runs 15 residues. With V trimmed by 1 base and J by 0 bases, 3 bases remained unmatched. The V gene's germline CDR1 is SGHRS and CDR2 YFSETQ. The CDR3 coding sequence is TGCGCCAGCAGCTTGCGGGGGGGCTCCTCCTACGAGCAGTACTTC. Translated: CASSLRGGSSYEQYF.

The rearrangement joins TRBV2 to TRBJ2-7, with 9 bases aligning to TRBD1. The CDR3 is 16 amino acids. After removal of 3 bases from V and 5 bases from J, the junction contained 11 bases not matched to a gene. CDR1 is SNHLY and CDR2 is FYNNEI in the germline V gene. CDR3 in amino acids: CASSERIGTGFHEQYF. DNA of the CDR3: TGTGCCAGCAGTGAGAGGATCGGGACAGGGTTCCACGAGCAGTACTTC.

In this sample, this clone turned up many times. The chain combines TRBV4-1 with TRBJ2-2; D uncertain. This CDR3 region has 13 residues. The germline V and J ends were trimmed by 3 bases and 5 bases, with 7 bases remaining between them. CDR1 and CDR2 (germline): MGHRA, YSYEKL. Here the CDR3 reads CASSQSRTGELFF. CDR3 DNA: TGCGCCAGCAGCCAGTCGAGGACCGGGGAGCTGTTTTTT.

The chain carries TRBV5-4 and TRBJ2-1; 7 nucleotides line up with TRBD1. V was pared by 4 bases and J by 0 bases, with 7 bases of the junction left unmatched. Germline V gene data show CDR1 as SGHNT and CDR2 as YYREEE (reference sequence). CDR3 size: 16 residues. CDR3 amino acids: CASSEQGRSSYNEQFF. The CDR3 DNA reads TGTGCCAGCAGCGAACAGGGGCGTAGCTCCTACAATGAGCAGTTCTTC. Based on the CDR3 plus reference TRBV5-4 and TRBJ2-1, the full variable domain is ETGVTQSPTHLIKTRGQQVTLRCSSQSGHNTVSWYQQALGQGPQFIFQYYREEENGRGNFPPRFSGLQFPNYSSELNVNALELDDSALYLCASSEQGRSSYNEQFFGPGTRLTVL.

This clone was seen once. The chain combines TRBV7-7 with TRBJ2-2; tentatively, D is TRBD2 (6 bases). Trimming left V 2 bases short and J 3 bases short, with 10 bases between. The CDR3 sequence is 15 residues long. Germline loops: CDR1 SSHAT, CDR2 FNYEAQ (reference sequence). CDR3 sequence (DNA): TGTGCCAGCAGCTTACTCGCGGGGTACACCGGGGAGCTGTTTTTT. The encoded protein is CASSLLAGYTGELFF.

This chain uses TRBV20-1 with TRBJ1-5; possibly TRBD1 for D (6 bases). Germline V gives CDR1 DFQATT, CDR2 SNEGSKA (reference sequence). CDR3 length: 13 amino acids. V was cut by 3 bases and J by 6 bases, with 12 bases left in between. For the CDR3, the DNA is TGCAGTGCTAGTTTGGGGGCTGGTCAGCCCCAGCATTTT. Protein: CSASLGAGQPQHF.

This clone was recorded a few times. V is TRBV9 and J is TRBJ2-3; 16 nucleotides line up with TRBD2. The CDR3 is 16 residues long. J lost 3 bases, V lost 2 bases, and 0 bases had no gene match. The germline CDR1 and CDR2 sequences are SGDLS and YYNGEE. CDR3 region: CASSVGLAGGTDTQYF. Written as DNA, the CDR3 is TGTGCCAGCAGCGTGGGACTAGCGGGGGGGACAGATACGCAGTATTTT.

This chain connects TRBV18 to TRBJ1-6; 8 bases agree with TRBD1. CDR1 is KGHSH and CDR2 is LQKENI in the germline V gene. This CDR3 is 15 amino acids long. The J segment lost 7 bases and the V segment lost 2 bases, leaving 4 bases of the junction unmatched. The CDR3 reads CASSPAAGGNSPLHF. Written as DNA, the CDR3 is TGTGCCAGCTCACCAGCGGCAGGGGGCAATTCACCCCTCCACTTT.

This clone showed up many times. CDR3 nucleotide sequence: TGTGCCAGCAGTGAATGGGACAAAAGAAACACCATATATTTT. Its protein product is CASSEWDKRNTIYF. The gene calls are TRBV6-1 and TRBJ1-3, with D perhaps matching TRBD1 (6 bases). Trimming took off 2 bases at V and 5 bases at J, with 10 bases between the two ends. Germline V gives CDR1 MNHNS, CDR2 SASEGT. CDR3 length: 14 residues.

J is TRBJ1-2 and V is TRBV28; 8 nucleotides match TRBD1. This CDR3 contains 15 residues. Per germline, CDR1 MDHEN and CDR2 SYDVKM. Trimming took 6 bases from V and 4 from J; bases not matched to a gene: 10. The CDR3 DNA sequence: TGTGCCAGCAGGCCAGGCGGGACAGGAGGCTATGGCTACACCTTC. Amino acids: CASRPGGTGGYGYTF.

This chain links TRBV25-1 with TRBJ1-6, with 7 bases identical to TRBD1. The CDR3 spans 15 residues. Trimming at V came to 3 bases and at J to 5 bases, leaving 4 bases not matched to a gene. Germline V CDR1 and CDR2: MGHDK, SYGVNS. CDR3 nucleotide sequence: TGTGCCAGCAGTGAGTACAGGGGAGATAATTCACCCCTCCACTTT. Translated, it gives CASSEYRGDNSPLHF. The full variable domain, in which reference TRBV25-1 and TRBJ1-6 provide the parts outside the CDR3, is EADIYQTPRYLVIGTGKKITLECSQTMGHDKMYWYQQDPGMELHLIHYSYGVNSTEKGDLSSESTVSRIRTEHFPLTLESARPSHTSQYLCASSEYRGDNSPLHFGNGTRLTVT.

V is TRBV5-6 and J is TRBJ1-6; possibly TRBD1 for D (6 bases). The CDR3 covers 15 residues. Germline CDR1 is SGHDT and CDR2 is YYEEEE. V dropped 2 bases and J dropped 7 bases, with 13 bases sitting between them. The CDR3 region is CASSFRTVRNSPLHF. The DNA for the CDR3 is TGTGCCAGCAGCTTCCGGACAGTGAGAAATTCACCCCTCCACTTT.

The chain joins TRBV2 to TRBJ2-3; 9 bases are a match to TRBD1. This CDR3 spans 14 amino acids. The V gene end was trimmed by 10 bases and the J gene end by 4 bases; junction bases not matched to a gene: 9. Germline V lookup: CDR1 SNHLY, CDR2 FYNNEI. The CDR3 loop reads CATGDRELSDTQYF. The CDR3 bases are TGTGCCACAGGGGACAGGGAGCTGTCAGATACGCAGTATTTT. The full variable domain, with the rest looked up from reference TRBV2 and TRBJ2-3, is EPEVTQTPSHQVTQMGQEVILRCVPISNHLYFYWYRQILGQKVEFLVSFYNNEISEKSEIFDDQFSVERPDGSNFTLKIRSTKLEDSAMYFCATGDRELSDTQYFGPGTRLTVL.

The genes are TRBV7-9 and TRBJ2-1, with 9 bases lining up with TRBD2. CDR3 length: 17 amino acids. Losses at the gene ends were 2 bases for V and 1 base for J; bases not matched to a gene: 6. Germline V gene lookup returns CDR1 SEHNR and CDR2 FQNEAQ (reference sequence). CDR3 amino acids: CASSLLVSGGSYNEQFF. The DNA for the CDR3 is TGTGCCAGCAGCTTACTGGTTAGCGGGGGATCCTACAATGAGCAGTTCTTC. Supplemented by reference TRBV7-9 and TRBJ2-1, the full variable domain reads DTGVSQNPRHKITKRGQNVTFRCDPISEHNRLYWYRQTLGQGPEFLTYFQNEAQLEKSRLLSDRFSAERPKGSFSTLEIQRTEQGDSAMYLCASSLLVSGGSYNEQFFGPGTRLTVL.

In its sample, this clone was seen a few times. The J gene is TRBJ1-6, the V gene TRBV6-2 or TRBV6-3; D is perhaps TRBD1 (5 bases). V was pared by 6 bases and J by 2 bases, with 17 bases between. Looked up from germline, CDR1 is MNHEY and CDR2 is SVGEGT. The CDR3 is 17 amino acids. The CDR3 nucleotides read TGTGCCAGCAGCCTTCGTGCAGGGAGGCCCTATAATTCACCCCTCCACTTT. Protein sequence: CASSLRAGRPYNSPLHF.

The chain joins TRBV30 to TRBJ2-7; tentatively, D is TRBD2 (5 bases). The V end was cut by 8 bases, the J end by 3 bases, with 14 bases between. The CDR3 has 12 amino acids. Germline values: CDR1 GTSNPN, CDR2 SVGIG (reference sequence). The CDR3 region is CALSEAGYEQYF. CDR3 bases: TGTGCCCTTTCGGAGGCCGGCTACGAGCAGTACTTC.

This chain joins TRBV5-1 and TRBJ1-3; TRBD1 agrees at 7 bases. CDR1 is SGHRS and CDR2 is YFSETQ in the germline V gene. This CDR3 has 14 residues. Trimming took 4 bases from V and 0 from J; bases not matched to a gene: 1. CDR3 bases: TGCGCCAGCAGCCGGGACAGCTCTGGAAACACCATATATTTT. The encoded protein is CASSRDSSGNTIYF. Together with reference TRBV5-1 and TRBJ1-3, the CDR3 gives the full variable domain: KAGVTQTPRYLIKTRGQQVTLSCSPISGHRSVSWYQQTPGQGLQFLFEYFSETQRNKGNFPGRFSGRQFSNSRSEMNVSTLELGDSALYLCASSRDSSGNTIYFGEGSWLTVV.